The 27 T cell receptor beta chains presented below share a single source sample, sequenced in a study of blood T cell repertoires in COVID-19. Assay used: immunoSEQ multiplex PCR; TCRdb lists only in-frame clones, some missing. The sample records 250,000 or so clones, 86% being singletons. The sequencing input was peripheral blood. The receptors originated from a man aged 35 to 55 with active or convalescent COVID-19.

The rearrangement uses TRBV3-1 (or the pseudogene TRBV3-2) and TRBJ2-2, with D perhaps matching TRBD1 (5 bases). The length of the CDR3 is 17 residues. The germline CDR1 and CDR2 sequences are LGHDT and YNNKEL (reference sequence). Trimming stripped 0 bases from V and 4 bases from J, with 15 bases between. Here the CDR3 DNA reads TGTGCCAGCAGCCAAGATAGTCCAGGGATGGTCACCGGGGAGCTGTTTTTT. It encodes CASSQDSPGMVTGELFF.

V and J are TRBV27 and TRBJ2-7; 9 bases are shared with TRBD2. V was pared by 6 bases and J by 0 bases, with 0 bases of the junction left unmatched. This CDR3 is 13 amino acids long. Germline V CDR1 and CDR2: MNHEY, SMNVEV (reference sequence). The CDR3 sequence: CASRLAGSYEQYF. Written as DNA, the CDR3 is TGTGCCAGCAGACTAGCGGGCTCCTACGAGCAGTACTTC.

This chain uses TRBV28 with TRBJ1-4; tentative D call: TRBD1 (5 bases). Trimming stripped 5 bases from V and 5 bases from J, with 12 bases between. The germline V gene encodes CDR1 MDHEN and CDR2 SYDVKM. The CDR3 runs 14 residues. CDR3 sequence reads: CASSVSGGNEKLFF. The CDR3 DNA sequence: TGTGCCAGCAGTGTATCGGGGGGGAATGAAAAACTGTTTTTT. The whole variable domain, filled in from reference TRBV28 and TRBJ1-4, reads DVKVTQSSRYLVKRTGEKVFLECVQDMDHENMFWYRQDPGLGLRLIYFSYDVKMKEKGDIPEGYSVSREKKERFSLILESASTNQTSMYLCASSVSGGNEKLFFGSGTQLSVL.

The chain combines TRBV5-6 with TRBJ2-1; weak D call: TRBD2 (7 bases). Germline V gives CDR1 SGHDT, CDR2 YYEEEE. With 4 bases removed from V and 8 bases from J, the gap between germline ends came to 13 bases. CDR3 length equals 13 residues. This chain's CDR3 is CASSGGARDEQFF. The CDR3 DNA reads TGTGCCAGCAGCGGGGGGGCCAGAGATGAGCAGTTCTTC.

This chain uses TRBV7-9 with TRBJ2-7; 13 bases line up with TRBD2. CDR1 SEHNR and CDR2 FQNEAQ come from the germline V gene (reference sequence). This CDR3 has 19 amino acids. Trimming took 5 bases from V and 0 from J; bases not matched to a gene: 13. The CDR3 loop is CASSRKLGTSGDSSYEQYF. For the CDR3, the DNA is TGTGCCAGCAGCCGTAAATTAGGGACTAGCGGGGATAGCTCCTACGAGCAGTACTTC.

The chain uses TRBV7-2 and TRBJ2-1, with TRBD2 matching 7 bases. The CDR3 runs to 15 residues. The germline V gene has CDR1 SGHTA and CDR2 FQGNSA. The V gene end was trimmed by 1 base and the J gene end by 2 bases; junction bases not matched to a gene: 2. The CDR3 DNA reads TGTGCCAGCAGCTTAGACAGCGGGGCCTACAATGAGCAGTTCTTC. Its protein is CASSLDSGAYNEQFF.

This clone appeared a single time. The CDR3: CAERLPLPDIIRQPQHF. The CDR3 DNA reads as TGTGCGGAGCGGTTGCCTTTGCCTGACATTATCAGGCAGCCCCAGCATTTT. The chain carries TRBV21-1 and TRBJ1-5. TRBV21-1 is labeled a pseudogene. The length of the CDR3 is 17 residues.

The rearrangement joins TRBV3-1 (or the pseudogene TRBV3-2) to TRBJ1-4; D is unresolved. The length of the CDR3 is 15 residues. Per germline, CDR1 LGHDT and CDR2 YNNKEL (reference sequence). V was cut by 0 bases and J by 2 bases, with 7 bases left in between. This CDR3 is CASSQDGPTNEKLFF. For the CDR3, the DNA is TGTGCCAGCAGCCAAGATGGGCCGACTAATGAAAAACTGTTTTTT.

This clone was counted only a few times. The chain recombines TRBV2 with TRBJ1-2; 7 nucleotides match TRBD1. CDR3 length equals 17 residues. V shed 9 bases, J shed 2 bases, and the junction held 18 bases outside the gene matches. The germline V gene encodes CDR1 SNHLY and CDR2 FYNNEI. Written as DNA, the CDR3 is TGTGCCAGAGGTGGTCGTGGGACAGACACGAAAAACTATGGCTACACCTTC. Protein sequence: CARGGRGTDTKNYGYTF.

The chain uses TRBV7-7 and TRBJ2-2, with 13 bases identical to TRBD2. CDR3 length: 16 amino acids. CDR1 is SSHAT and CDR2 is FNYEAQ in the germline V gene (reference sequence). CDR3 DNA sequence: TGTGCTACTAGGCGGACTAGCGGGAGTAACACCGGGGAGCTGTTTTTT. Its protein is CATRRTSGSNTGELFF.

V is TRBV11-2 and J is TRBJ1-1, with a weak D call TRBD1 (6 bases). Trimming cost V 4 bases and J 1 base, with 10 bases left between them. The germline gives CDR1 SGHAT, CDR2 FQNNGV. This CDR3 is built from 14 residues. The CDR3 is CASSSGQWNTEAFF. The CDR3 DNA sequence: TGTGCCAGCAGCTCAGGACAGTGGAACACTGAAGCTTTCTTT.

This clone was detected only a few times. This rearrangement joins TRBV12-5 to TRBJ2-7, with D unresolved. The ends were cut back, 3 bases at V and 6 bases at J, with 12 bases in the middle. The CDR3 covers 13 residues. The germline V gene has CDR1 LGHNT and CDR2 FRNRAP. The DNA for the CDR3 is TGTGCTAGTGGTTTTTTAGGTGGGCGCGAGCAGTACTTC. This translates into CASGFLGGREQYF.

The J gene is TRBJ2-3, the V gene TRBV10-1, with D perhaps matching TRBD2 (5 bases). CDR3 length: 15 residues. V was pared by 3 bases and J by 3 bases, with 13 bases between. Germline CDR1 and CDR2: WNHNN and SYGVQD (reference sequence). The CDR3 DNA reads TGCGCCAGCAGTGAAGGGCCCGGAGGAACAGATACGCAGTATTTT. Translated, it gives CASSEGPGGTDTQYF.

The chain has TRBV18 and TRBJ2-1; D perhaps matches TRBD2 (5 bases). CDR1 is KGHSH and CDR2 is LQKENI in the germline V gene. The CDR3 spans 14 residues. Trimming pared 1 base from V and 5 bases from J, leaving 9 bases between. The CDR3 loop is CASSPRLNDNEQFF. The CDR3 DNA is TGTGCCAGCTCACCACGACTAAACGACAATGAGCAGTTCTTC.

CDR3 sequence reads: CASSQSGPGEQYF. The CDR3 region has the DNA TGTGCCAGCAGCCAAAGCGGGCCGGGCGAGCAGTACTTC. The genes are TRBV3-1 (or the pseudogene TRBV3-2) and TRBJ2-7, with D perhaps matching TRBD2 (6 bases). The CDR3 totals 13 residues. From germline, CDR1 is LGHDT and CDR2 YNNKEL (reference sequence). V lost 2 bases and J lost 6, with 11 bases in between.

The chain carries TRBV3-1 (or the pseudogene TRBV3-2) and TRBJ1-4; 12 positions agree with TRBD1. CDR1 is LGHDT, CDR2 YNNKEL, per germline (reference sequence). There are 18 residues in the CDR3. Trimming took 0 bases from V and 7 from J; bases not matched to a gene: 9. CDR3 sequence reads: CASSQDLGQGARFEKLFF. CDR3 sequence (DNA): TGTGCCAGCAGCCAAGACTTGGGACAGGGGGCGCGTTTTGAAAAACTGTTTTTT.

The rearrangement uses TRBV10-1 and TRBJ2-3; no reliable D call. This CDR3 comprises 14 residues. Trimming stripped 6 bases from V and 0 bases from J, with 10 bases between. Germline values: CDR1 WNHNN, CDR2 SYGVQD (reference sequence). CDR3 protein: CASSGGSSTDTQYF. The DNA for the CDR3 is TGCGCCAGCAGCGGTGGTTCTAGCACAGATACGCAGTATTTT.

The rearrangement uses TRBV4-2 and TRBJ2-5; 11 nucleotides match TRBD1. Trimming took 5 bases from V and 5 from J; bases not matched to a gene: 13. Germline V CDR1 and CDR2: LGHNA, YNFKEQ. The CDR3 totals 17 residues. The CDR3 loop is CASSSRPRTGGIETQYF. The DNA of the CDR3 is TGTGCCAGCAGCTCTAGACCCCGGACAGGGGGCATCGAGACCCAGTACTTC.

The rearrangement uses TRBV28 and TRBJ1-5; no firm D call. The CDR3 runs 15 residues. Germline values: CDR1 MDHEN, CDR2 SYDVKM. Trimming took 2 bases from V and 6 from J, leaving 14 bases between them. The CDR3 region has the DNA TGTGCCAGCAGTTTACCGGGAGAGCGCCGTCAGCCCCAGCATTTT. It specifies CASSLPGERRQPQHF.

V is TRBV19 and J is TRBJ2-7, with TRBD2 identical over 7 bases. CDR1 and CDR2 (germline): LNHDA, SQIVND (reference sequence). This CDR3 is 16 amino acids long. Trimming cost V 8 bases and J 2 bases; bases outside gene matches: 15. CDR3 sequence (DNA): TGTGCCAGTCGGGGCGGGAGTTACCTTGAAGCCTACGAGCAGTACTTC. Translating gives CASRGGSYLEAYEQYF.

The chain carries TRBV7-9 and TRBJ2-6; D is perhaps TRBD2 (5 bases). This CDR3 comprises 14 residues. V was clipped by 7 bases and J by 4 bases, with 11 bases between them. The V gene's germline CDR1 is SEHNR and CDR2 FQNEAQ (reference sequence). The CDR3 nucleotides read TGTGCCAGCATCGAGGGATCCGGGGCCAACGTCCTGACTTTC. Its protein product is CASIEGSGANVLTF.

This clone occurred a few times. The V call is TRBV28, the J call TRBJ2-5, with 8 bases matching TRBD1. CDR1 MDHEN and CDR2 SYDVKM come from the germline V gene. The CDR3 covers 14 residues. The trim removed 2 bases at V and 4 bases at J, leaving 3 bases unmatched. The CDR3: CASSLPGGGETQYF. The CDR3 coding sequence is TGTGCCAGCAGTTTACCAGGGGGCGGAGAGACCCAGTACTTC.

The genes are TRBV15 and TRBJ1-3; 8 nucleotides line up with TRBD1. CDR1 and CDR2 (germline): LNHNV, YYDKDF (reference sequence). This CDR3 spans 16 amino acids. V was clipped by 0 bases and J by 2 bases; unmatched bases: 3. The CDR3 spells CATSRDTDRAGNTIYF. In nucleotides, the CDR3 is TGTGCCACCAGCAGAGACACGGACAGGGCTGGAAACACCATATATTTT. Together with reference TRBV15 and TRBJ1-3, the CDR3 gives the full variable domain: DAMVIQNPRYQVTQFGKPVTLSCSQTLNHNVMYWYQQKSSQAPKLLFHYYDKDFNNEADTPDNFQSRRPNTSFCFLDIRSPGLGDTAMYLCATSRDTDRAGNTIYFGEGSWLTVV.

The CDR3 DNA follows: TGCAGCGTCCAAAGGACTAGCGGGAGTGAGTCCTACGAGCAGTACTTC. This translates into CSVQRTSGSESYEQYF. This chain links TRBV29-1 with TRBJ2-7; 13 bases are a match to TRBD2. The CDR3 has 16 residues. Germline CDR1 is SQVTM and CDR2 is ANQGSEA. Trimming took 6 bases from V and 1 from J; bases not matched to a gene: 9.

The chain recombines TRBV2 with TRBJ2-7; D gene ambiguous. CDR1 and CDR2 from the germline V gene are SNHLY and FYNNEI. The CDR3 runs 13 residues. The V and J ends lost 4 bases and 5 bases respectively, with 12 bases between them. CDR3 residues: CASSAFTSDEQYF. CDR3 DNA: TGTGCCAGCAGTGCTTTTACGTCAGACGAGCAGTACTTC.

The V gene is TRBV10-2, the J gene TRBJ2-7; 9 bases are shared with TRBD2. The CDR3 contains 15 residues. Germline values: CDR1 WSHSY, CDR2 SAAADI. With V trimmed by 0 bases and J by 5 bases, 5 bases remained unmatched. The CDR3 coding sequence is TGCGCCAGCAGTGAGTCGTCTAGCGGGAACCACGAGCAGTACTTC. This gives the protein CASSESSSGNHEQYF.

The V call is TRBV18, the J call TRBJ2-6; the match to TRBD2 covers 7 bases. V dropped 3 bases and J dropped 2; count of bases not matched to a gene: 1. The CDR3 spans 15 residues. Germline assignment: CDR1 KGHSH and CDR2 LQKENI. CDR3 DNA: TGTGCCAGCTCACCGGGAGGGCCTGGGGCCAACGTCCTGACTTTC. Its translation is CASSPGGPGANVLTF. The entire variable domain, with the rest obtained from reference TRBV18 and TRBJ2-6, is as follows: NAGVMQNPRHLVRRRGQEARLRCSPMKGHSHVYWYRQLPEEGLKFMVYLQKENIIDESGMPKERFSAEFPKEGPSILRIQQVVRGDSAAYFCASSPGGPGANVLTFGAGSRLTVL.